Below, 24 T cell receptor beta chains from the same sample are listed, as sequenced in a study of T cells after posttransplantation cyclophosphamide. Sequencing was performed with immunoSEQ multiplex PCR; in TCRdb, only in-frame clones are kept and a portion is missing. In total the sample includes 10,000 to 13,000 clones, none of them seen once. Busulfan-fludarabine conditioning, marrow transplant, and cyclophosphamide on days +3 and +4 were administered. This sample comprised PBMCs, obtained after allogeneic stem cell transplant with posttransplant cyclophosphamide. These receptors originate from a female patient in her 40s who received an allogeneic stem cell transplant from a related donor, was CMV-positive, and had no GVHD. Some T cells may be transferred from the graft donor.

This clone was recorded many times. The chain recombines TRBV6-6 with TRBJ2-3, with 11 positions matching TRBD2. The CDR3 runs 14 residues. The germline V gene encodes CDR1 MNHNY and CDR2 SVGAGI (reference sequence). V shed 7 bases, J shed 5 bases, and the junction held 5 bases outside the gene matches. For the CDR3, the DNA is TGTGCCAGCAAACTAGCGGGGGCTAGAGATACGCAGTATTTT. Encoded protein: CASKLAGARDTQYF.

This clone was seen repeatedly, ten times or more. In DNA form, the CDR3 reads TGTGCCTGGAGTTCCAGGGGCAATCAGCCCCAGCATTTT. Encoded protein: CAWSSRGNQPQHF. The chain has TRBV30 and TRBJ1-5; maybe TRBD1 (5 bases). Germline loops: CDR1 GTSNPN, CDR2 SVGIG (reference sequence). V shed 2 bases and J shed 2 bases, with 7 bases lying between them. CDR3 length equals 13 residues.

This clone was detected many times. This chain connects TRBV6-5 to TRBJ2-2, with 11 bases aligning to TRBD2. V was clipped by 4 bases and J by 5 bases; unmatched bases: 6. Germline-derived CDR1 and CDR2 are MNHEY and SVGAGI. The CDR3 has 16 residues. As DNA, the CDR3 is TGTGCCAGCAGTTCCCTTTTAGCGGGAGGGACCGGGGAGCTGTTTTTT. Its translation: CASSSLLAGGTGELFF.

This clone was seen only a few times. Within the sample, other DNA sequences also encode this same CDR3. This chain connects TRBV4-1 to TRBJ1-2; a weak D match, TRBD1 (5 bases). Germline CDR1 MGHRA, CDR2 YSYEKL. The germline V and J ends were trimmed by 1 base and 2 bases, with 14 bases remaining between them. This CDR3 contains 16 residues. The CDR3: CASSQAGGLENYGYTF. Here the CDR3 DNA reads TGCGCCAGCAGCCAAGCGGGGGGACTCGAGAACTATGGCTACACCTTC.

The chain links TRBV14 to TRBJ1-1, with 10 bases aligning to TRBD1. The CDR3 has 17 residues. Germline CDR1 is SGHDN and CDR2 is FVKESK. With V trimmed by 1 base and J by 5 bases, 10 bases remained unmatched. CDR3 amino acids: CASSQVMRTGGGTEAFF. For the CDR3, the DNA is TGTGCCAGCAGCCAAGTGATGAGGACAGGGGGGGGGACTGAAGCTTTCTTT.

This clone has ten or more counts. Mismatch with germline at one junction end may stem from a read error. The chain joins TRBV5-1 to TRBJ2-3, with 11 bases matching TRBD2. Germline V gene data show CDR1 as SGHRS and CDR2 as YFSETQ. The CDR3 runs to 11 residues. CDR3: CASSLTSGGDF. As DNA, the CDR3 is TGCGCCAGCAGCTTGACTAGCGGGGGAGATTTT.

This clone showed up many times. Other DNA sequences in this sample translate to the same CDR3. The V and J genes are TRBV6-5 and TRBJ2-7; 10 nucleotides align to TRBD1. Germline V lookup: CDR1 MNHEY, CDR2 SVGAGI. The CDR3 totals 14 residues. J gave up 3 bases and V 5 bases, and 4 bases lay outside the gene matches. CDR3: CASSPGQGIYEQYF. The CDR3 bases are TGTGCCAGCAGTCCGGGACAGGGGATCTACGAGCAGTACTTC.

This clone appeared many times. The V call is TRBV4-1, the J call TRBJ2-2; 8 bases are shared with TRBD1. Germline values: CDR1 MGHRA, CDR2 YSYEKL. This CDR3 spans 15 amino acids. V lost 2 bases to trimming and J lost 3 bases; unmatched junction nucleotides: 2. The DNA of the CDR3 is TGCGCCAGCAGCCAATACAGGGGGGACACCGGGGAGCTGTTTTTT. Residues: CASSQYRGDTGELFF.

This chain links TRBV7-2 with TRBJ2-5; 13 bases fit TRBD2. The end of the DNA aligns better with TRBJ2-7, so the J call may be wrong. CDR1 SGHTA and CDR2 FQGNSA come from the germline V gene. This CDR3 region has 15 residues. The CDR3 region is CASGTSGVYGGEQYF. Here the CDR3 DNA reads TGTGCCAGCGGGACTAGCGGGGTTTATGGGGGCGAGCAGTACTTC.

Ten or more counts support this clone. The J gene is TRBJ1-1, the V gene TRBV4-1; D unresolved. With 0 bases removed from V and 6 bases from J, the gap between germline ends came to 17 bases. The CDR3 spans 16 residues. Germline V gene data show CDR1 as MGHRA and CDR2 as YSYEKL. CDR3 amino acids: CASSQEGVYGRPEAFF. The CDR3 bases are TGCGCCAGCAGCCAAGAGGGAGTTTACGGCCGTCCTGAAGCTTTCTTT.

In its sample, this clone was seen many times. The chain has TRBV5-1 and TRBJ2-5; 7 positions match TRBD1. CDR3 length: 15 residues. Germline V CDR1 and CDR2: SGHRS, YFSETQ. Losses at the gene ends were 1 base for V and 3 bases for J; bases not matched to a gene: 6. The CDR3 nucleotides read TGCGCCAGCAGCTTGAGAGAGGGGGCGAAAGAGACCCAGTACTTC. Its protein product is CASSLREGAKETQYF.

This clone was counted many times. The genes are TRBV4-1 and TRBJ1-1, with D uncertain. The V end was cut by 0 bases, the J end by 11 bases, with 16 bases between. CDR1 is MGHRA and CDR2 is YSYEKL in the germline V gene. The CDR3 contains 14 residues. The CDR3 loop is CASSQDSMGGQAFF. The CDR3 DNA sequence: TGCGCCAGCAGCCAAGATTCGATGGGAGGTCAGGCTTTCTTT.

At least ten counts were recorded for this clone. The CDR3, as DNA: TGTGCCAGTAGTATACCCGGGGGAAAAGGAAACACCATATATTTT. This sequence encodes CASSIPGGKGNTIYF. V gene TRBV19 combines with J gene TRBJ1-3; possibly TRBD1 for D (5 bases). Per germline, CDR1 LNHDA and CDR2 SQIVND (reference sequence). Trimming took off 2 bases at V and 4 bases at J, with 12 bases between the two ends. The CDR3 sequence is 15 residues long.

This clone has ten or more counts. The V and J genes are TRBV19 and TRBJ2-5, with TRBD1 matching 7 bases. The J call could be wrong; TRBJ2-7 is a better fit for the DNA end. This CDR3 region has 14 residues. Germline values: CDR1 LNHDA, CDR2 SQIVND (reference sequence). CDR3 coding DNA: TGTGCCAGTAGTATCCGGACAGGAAACTACGAGCAGTACTTC. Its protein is CASSIRTGNYEQYF.

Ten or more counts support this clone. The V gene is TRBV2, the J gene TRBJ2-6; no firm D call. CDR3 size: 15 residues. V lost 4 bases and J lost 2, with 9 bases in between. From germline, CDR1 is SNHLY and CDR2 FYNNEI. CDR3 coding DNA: TGTGCCAGCAGTGCGTACGGAGCTGGGGCCAACGTCCTGACTTTC. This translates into CASSAYGAGANVLTF.

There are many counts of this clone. The CDR3 reads CASSAGGYEQYF. In nucleotides, the CDR3 is TGTGCCAGCTCGGCAGGGGGCTACGAGCAGTACTTC. The rearrangement joins TRBV18 to TRBJ2-7; 7 bases are shared with TRBD1. With V trimmed by 6 bases and J by 3 bases, 2 bases remained unmatched. The CDR3 spans 12 residues. CDR1 is KGHSH, CDR2 LQKENI, per germline.

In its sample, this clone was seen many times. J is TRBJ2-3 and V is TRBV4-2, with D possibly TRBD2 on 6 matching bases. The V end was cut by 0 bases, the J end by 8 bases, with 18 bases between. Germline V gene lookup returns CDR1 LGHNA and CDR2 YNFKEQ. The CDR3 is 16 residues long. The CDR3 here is CASSQDLVGGDGTQYF. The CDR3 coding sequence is TGTGCCAGCAGCCAAGATCTTGTCGGGGGAGACGGTACGCAGTATTTT.

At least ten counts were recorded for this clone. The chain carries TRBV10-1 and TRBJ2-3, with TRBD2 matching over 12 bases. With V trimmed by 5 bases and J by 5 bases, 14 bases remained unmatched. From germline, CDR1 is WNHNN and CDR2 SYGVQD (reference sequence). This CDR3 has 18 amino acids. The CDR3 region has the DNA TGCGCCAGCAGTCAGGGGAAAACTAGCGGGAGGATAGGAGATACGCAGTATTTT. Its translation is CASSQGKTSGRIGDTQYF.

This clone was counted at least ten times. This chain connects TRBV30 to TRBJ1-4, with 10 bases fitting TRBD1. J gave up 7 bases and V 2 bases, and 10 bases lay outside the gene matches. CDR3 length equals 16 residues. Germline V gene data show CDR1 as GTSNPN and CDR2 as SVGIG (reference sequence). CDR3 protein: CAWSTQWGQGSEKLFF. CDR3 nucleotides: TGTGCCTGGAGTACGCAGTGGGGACAGGGGAGTGAAAAACTGTTTTTT.

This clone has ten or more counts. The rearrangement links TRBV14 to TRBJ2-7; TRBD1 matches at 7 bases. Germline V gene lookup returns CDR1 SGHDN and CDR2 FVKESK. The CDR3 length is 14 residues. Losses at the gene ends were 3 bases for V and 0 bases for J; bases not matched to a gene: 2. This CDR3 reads CASSQTGSSYEQYF. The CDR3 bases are TGTGCCAGCAGCCAGACAGGGAGCTCCTACGAGCAGTACTTC.

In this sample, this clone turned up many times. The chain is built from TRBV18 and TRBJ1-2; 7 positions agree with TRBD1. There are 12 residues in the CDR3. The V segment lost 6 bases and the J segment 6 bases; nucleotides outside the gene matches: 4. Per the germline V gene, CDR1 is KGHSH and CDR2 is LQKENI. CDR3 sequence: CASSTGYDGYTF. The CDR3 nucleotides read TGTGCCAGCTCGACAGGGTACGATGGCTACACCTTC.

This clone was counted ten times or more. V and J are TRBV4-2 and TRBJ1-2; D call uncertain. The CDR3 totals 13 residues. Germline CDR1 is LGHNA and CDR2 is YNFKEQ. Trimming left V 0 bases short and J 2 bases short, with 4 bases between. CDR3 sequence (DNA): TGTGCCAGCAGCCAAGATCAGAACTATGGCTACACCTTC. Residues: CASSQDQNYGYTF.

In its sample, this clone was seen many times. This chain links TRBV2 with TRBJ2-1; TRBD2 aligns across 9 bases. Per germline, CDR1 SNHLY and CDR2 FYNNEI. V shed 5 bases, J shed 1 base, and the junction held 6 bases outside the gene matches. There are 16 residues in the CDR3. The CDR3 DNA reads TGTGCCAGCAGTCTACTAGCGGGCTTGTCCTACAATGAGCAGTTCTTC. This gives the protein CASSLLAGLSYNEQFF.

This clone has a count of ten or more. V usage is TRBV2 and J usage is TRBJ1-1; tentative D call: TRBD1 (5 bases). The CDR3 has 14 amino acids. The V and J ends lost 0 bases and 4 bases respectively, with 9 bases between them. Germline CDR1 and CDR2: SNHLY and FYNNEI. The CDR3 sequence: CASSEAPGGTEAFF. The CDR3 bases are TGTGCCAGCAGTGAAGCGCCGGGGGGCACTGAAGCTTTCTTT. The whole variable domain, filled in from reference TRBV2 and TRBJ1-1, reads EPEVTQTPSHQVTQMGQEVILRCVPISNHLYFYWYRQILGQKVEFLVSFYNNEISEKSEIFDDQFSVERPDGSNFTLKIRSTKLEDSAMYFCASSEAPGGTEAFFGQGTRLTVV.